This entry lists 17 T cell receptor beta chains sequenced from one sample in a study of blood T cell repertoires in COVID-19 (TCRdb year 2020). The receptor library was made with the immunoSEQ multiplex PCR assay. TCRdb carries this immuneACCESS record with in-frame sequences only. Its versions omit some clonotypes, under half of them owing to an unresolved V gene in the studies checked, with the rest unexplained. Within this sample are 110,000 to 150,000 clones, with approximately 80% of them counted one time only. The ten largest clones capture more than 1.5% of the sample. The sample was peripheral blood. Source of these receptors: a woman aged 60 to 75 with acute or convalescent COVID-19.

The CDR3: CASSDTGDYGYTF. CDR3 coding DNA: TGTGCCAGCAGTGATACAGGGGACTATGGCTACACCTTC. The chain joins TRBV2 to TRBJ1-2; 7 bases align to TRBD1. With 3 bases clipped from V and 3 bases from J, the junction kept 1 base outside the gene matches. Germline V gene sequence: CDR1 SNHLY, CDR2 FYNNEI. The CDR3 consists of 13 residues.

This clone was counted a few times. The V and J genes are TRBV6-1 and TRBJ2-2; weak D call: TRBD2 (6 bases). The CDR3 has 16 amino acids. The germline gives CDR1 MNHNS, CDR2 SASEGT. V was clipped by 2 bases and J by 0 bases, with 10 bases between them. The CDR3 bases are TGTGCCAGCAGTGAACAACTAGCTGCGAACACCGGGGAGCTGTTTTTT. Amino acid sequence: CASSEQLAANTGELFF.

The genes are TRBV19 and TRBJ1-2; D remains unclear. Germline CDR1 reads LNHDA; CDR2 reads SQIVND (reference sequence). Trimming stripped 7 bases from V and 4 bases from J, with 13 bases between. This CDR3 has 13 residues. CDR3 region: CASKIRFAYGYTF. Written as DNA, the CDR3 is TGTGCCAGTAAGATCAGATTCGCCTATGGCTACACCTTC.

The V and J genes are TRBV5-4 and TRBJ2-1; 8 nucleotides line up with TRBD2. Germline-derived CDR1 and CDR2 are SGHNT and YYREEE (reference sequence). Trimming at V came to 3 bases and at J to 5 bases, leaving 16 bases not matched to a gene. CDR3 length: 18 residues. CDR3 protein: CASSSGWKSGRSHNEQFF. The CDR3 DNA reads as TGTGCCAGCAGCTCGGGATGGAAAAGCGGGAGATCTCACAATGAGCAGTTCTTC.

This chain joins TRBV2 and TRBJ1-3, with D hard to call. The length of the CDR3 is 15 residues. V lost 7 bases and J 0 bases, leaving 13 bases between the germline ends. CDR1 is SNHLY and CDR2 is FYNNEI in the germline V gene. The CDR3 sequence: CASIGPGFSGNTIYF. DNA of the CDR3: TGTGCCAGCATTGGCCCGGGATTCTCTGGAAACACCATATATTTT. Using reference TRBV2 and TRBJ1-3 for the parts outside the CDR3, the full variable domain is EPEVTQTPSHQVTQMGQEVILRCVPISNHLYFYWYRQILGQKVEFLVSFYNNEISEKSEIFDDQFSVERPDGSNFTLKIRSTKLEDSAMYFCASIGPGFSGNTIYFGEGSWLTVV.

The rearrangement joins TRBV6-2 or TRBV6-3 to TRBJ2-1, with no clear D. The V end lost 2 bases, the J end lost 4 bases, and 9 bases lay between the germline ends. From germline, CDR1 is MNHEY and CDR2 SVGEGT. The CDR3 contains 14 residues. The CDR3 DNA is TGTGCCAGCAGTTACATTTCCCCTTACAATGAGCAGTTCTTC. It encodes CASSYISPYNEQFF.

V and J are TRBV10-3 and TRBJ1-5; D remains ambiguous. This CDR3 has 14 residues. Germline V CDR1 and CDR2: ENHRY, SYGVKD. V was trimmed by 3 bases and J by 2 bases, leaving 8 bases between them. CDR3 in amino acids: CAISDTVGNQPQHF. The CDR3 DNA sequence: TGTGCCATCAGTGATACGGTCGGCAATCAGCCCCAGCATTTT.

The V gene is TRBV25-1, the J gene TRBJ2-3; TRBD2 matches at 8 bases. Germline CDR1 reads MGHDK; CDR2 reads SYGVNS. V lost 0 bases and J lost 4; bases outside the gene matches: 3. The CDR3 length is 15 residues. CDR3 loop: CASSEYLAGSDTQYF. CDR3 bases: TGTGCCAGCAGTGAATATCTAGCGGGCTCAGATACGCAGTATTTT.

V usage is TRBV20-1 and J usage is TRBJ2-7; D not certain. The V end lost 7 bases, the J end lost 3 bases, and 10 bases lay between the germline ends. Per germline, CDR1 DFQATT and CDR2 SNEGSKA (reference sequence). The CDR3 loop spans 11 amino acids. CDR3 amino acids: CSVADLYEQYF. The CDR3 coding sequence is TGCAGTGTGGCAGATCTCTACGAGCAGTACTTC.

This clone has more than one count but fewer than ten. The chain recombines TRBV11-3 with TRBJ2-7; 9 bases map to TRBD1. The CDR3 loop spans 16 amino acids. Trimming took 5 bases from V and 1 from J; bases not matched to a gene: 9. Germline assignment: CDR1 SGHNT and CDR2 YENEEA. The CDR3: CASSRLPGQGSYEQYF. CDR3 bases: TGTGCCAGCAGCCGCCTGCCGGGACAGGGATCCTACGAGCAGTACTTC. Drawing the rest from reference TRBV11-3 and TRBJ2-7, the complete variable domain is EAGVVQSPRYKIIEKKQPVAFWCNPISGHNTLYWYLQNLGQGPELLIRYENEEAVDDSQLPKDRFSAERLKGVDSTLKIQPAELGDSAVYLCASSRLPGQGSYEQYFGPGTRLTVT.

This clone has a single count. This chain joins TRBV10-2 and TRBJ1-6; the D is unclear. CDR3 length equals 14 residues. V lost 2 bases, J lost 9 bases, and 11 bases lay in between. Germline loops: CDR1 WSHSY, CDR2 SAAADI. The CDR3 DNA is TGCGCCAGCAGTGAGCCTCACTCCGGTTCACCCCTCCACTTT. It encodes CASSEPHSGSPLHF.

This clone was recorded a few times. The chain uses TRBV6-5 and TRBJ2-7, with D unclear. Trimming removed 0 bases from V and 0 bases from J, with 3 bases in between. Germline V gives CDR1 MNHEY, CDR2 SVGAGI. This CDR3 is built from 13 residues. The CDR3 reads CASSYSASYEQYF. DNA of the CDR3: TGTGCCAGCAGTTACTCGGCCTCCTACGAGCAGTACTTC.

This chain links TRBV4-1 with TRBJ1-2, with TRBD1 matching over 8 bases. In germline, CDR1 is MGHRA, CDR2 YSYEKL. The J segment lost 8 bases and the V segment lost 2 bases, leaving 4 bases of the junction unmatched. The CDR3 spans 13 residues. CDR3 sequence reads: CASSQRTGLGYTF. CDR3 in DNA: TGCGCCAGCAGCCAACGGACAGGGCTGGGCTACACCTTC.

CDR3: CAISGLAGTTDTQYF. CDR3 sequence (DNA): TGTGCCATCAGTGGTTTAGCGGGAACCACAGATACGCAGTATTTT. The J gene is TRBJ2-3, the V gene TRBV10-3, with TRBD2 identical over 8 bases. The CDR3 has 15 amino acids. The J segment lost 2 bases and the V segment lost 4 bases, leaving 5 bases of the junction unmatched. Germline CDR1 ENHRY, CDR2 SYGVKD.

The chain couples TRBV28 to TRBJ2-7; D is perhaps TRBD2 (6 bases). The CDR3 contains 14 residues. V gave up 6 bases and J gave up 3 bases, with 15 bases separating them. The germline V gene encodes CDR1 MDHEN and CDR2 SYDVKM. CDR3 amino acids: CASRSQGLVYEQYF. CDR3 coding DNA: TGTGCCAGCAGGTCCCAGGGACTTGTCTACGAGCAGTACTTC.

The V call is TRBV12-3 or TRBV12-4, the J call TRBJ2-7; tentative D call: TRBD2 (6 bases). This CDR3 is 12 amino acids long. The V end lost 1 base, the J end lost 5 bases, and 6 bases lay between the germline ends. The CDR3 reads CASSLGGNEQYF. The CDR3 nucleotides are TGTGCCAGCAGTTTAGGCGGGAACGAGCAGTACTTC.

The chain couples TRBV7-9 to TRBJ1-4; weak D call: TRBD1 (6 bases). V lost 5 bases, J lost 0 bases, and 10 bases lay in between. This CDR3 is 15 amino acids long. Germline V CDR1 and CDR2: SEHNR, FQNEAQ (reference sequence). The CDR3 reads CASSLGTTTNEKLFF. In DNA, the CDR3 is TGTGCCAGCAGCCTCGGGACAACAACTAATGAAAAACTGTTTTTT.